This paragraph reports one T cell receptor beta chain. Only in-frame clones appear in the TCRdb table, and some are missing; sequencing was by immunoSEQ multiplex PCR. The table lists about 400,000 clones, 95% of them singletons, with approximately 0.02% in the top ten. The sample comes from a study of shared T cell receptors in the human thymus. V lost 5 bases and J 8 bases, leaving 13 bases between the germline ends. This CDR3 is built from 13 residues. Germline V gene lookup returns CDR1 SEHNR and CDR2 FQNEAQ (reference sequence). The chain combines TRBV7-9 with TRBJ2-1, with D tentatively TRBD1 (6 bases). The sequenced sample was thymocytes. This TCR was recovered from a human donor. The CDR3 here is CASSLPRGDEQFF. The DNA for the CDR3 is TGTGCCAGCAGCCTGCCCAGGGGCGATGAGCAGTTCTTC.